In this sample, the clone carrying this T cell receptor (beta chain) turned up once. The antigen remains undetermined. This CDR3 is built from 15 residues. The V end was cut by 1 base, the J end by 1 base, with 10 bases between. The sample belongs to a study of post-analysis software for immune sequencing data. Every TCR beta cDNA library bore unique molecular identifiers. Approximately 0.5 million cDNA molecules were recovered from an input of roughly 0.85 to 10 million T cells. TCRdb ran MiXCR on the PCR reads and lists one entry per CDR3 protein. The sample lists 650,000 to 850,000 distinct CDR3 sequences, 35% to 55% occurring once. Overall study results and limits: A handful of TRBV segments were significantly more frequent in patients than in controls. TRBV5-6, TRBV5-1 and TRBV20-1 were among these segments. By F measure, samples from a shared preparation batch strongly co-clustered.

Sequenced: blood. The chain combines TRBV12-3 or TRBV12-4 with TRBJ1-1, with a tentative D call TRBD1 (6 bases). This TCR was sampled from a girl aged 10-17 years with multiple sclerosis. The CDR3 protein is CASSLDQGTNTEAFF. The CDR3 coding sequence is TGTGCCAGCAGTTTAGATCAGGGGACGAACACTGAAGCTTTCTTT.